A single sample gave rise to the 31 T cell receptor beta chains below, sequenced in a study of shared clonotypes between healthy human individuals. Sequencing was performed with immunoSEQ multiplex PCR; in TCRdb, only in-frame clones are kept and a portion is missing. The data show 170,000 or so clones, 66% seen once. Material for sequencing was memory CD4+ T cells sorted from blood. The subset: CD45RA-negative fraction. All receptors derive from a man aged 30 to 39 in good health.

The CDR3 here is CASSQADRSVYNEQFF. DNA of the CDR3: TGCGCCAGCAGCCAAGCTGACAGATCGGTATACAATGAGCAGTTCTTC. The chain uses TRBV4-3 and TRBJ2-1; maybe TRBD1 (5 bases). V lost 1 base to trimming and J lost 4 bases, with 14 bases between them. Germline CDR1 and CDR2: LGHNA and YSLEER. The CDR3 spans 16 residues.

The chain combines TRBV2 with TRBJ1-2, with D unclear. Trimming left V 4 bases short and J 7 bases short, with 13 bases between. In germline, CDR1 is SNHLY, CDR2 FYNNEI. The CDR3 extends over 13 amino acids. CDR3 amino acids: CASSVLGVGGYTF. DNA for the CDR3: TGTGCCAGCAGTGTCCTCGGCGTCGGTGGCTACACCTTC.

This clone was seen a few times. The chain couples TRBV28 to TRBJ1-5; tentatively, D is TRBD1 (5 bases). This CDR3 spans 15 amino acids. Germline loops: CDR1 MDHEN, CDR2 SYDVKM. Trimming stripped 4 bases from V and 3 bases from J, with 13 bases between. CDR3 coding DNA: TGTGCCAGCAGTTCCGAGGGCAGGGACAATCAGCCCCAGCATTTT. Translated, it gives CASSSEGRDNQPQHF.

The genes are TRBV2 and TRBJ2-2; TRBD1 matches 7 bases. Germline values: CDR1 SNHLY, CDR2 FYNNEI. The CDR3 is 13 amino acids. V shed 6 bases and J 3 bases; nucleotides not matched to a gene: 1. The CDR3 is CASRQGYTGELFF. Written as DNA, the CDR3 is TGTGCCAGCAGACAGGGGTACACCGGGGAGCTGTTTTTT.

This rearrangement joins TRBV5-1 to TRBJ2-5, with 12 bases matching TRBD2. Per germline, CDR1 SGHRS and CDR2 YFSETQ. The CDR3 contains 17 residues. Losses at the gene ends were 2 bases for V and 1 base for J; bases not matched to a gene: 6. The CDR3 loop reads CASSLGLAGMVQETQYF. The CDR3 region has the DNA TGCGCCAGCAGCTTAGGACTAGCGGGGATGGTCCAAGAGACCCAGTACTTC.

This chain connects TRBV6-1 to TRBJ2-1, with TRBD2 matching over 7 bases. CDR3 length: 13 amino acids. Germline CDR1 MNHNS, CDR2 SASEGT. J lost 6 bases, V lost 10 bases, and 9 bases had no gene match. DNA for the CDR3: TGTGCCATAACCCGGACTAGTCTCAATGAGCAGTTCTTC. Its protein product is CAITRTSLNEQFF.

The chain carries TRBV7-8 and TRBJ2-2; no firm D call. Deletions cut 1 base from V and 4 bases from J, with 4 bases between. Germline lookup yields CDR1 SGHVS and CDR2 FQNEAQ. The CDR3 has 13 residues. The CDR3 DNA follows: TGTGCCAGCAGCTTAGTTCGCACCGGGGAGCTGTTTTTT. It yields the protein CASSLVRTGELFF.

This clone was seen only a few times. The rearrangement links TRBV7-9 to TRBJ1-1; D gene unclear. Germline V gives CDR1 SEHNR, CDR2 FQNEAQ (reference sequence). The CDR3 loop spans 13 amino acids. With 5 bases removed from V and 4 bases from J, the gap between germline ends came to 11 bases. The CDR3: CASSPSMSTEAFF. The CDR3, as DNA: TGTGCCAGCAGCCCATCAATGAGCACTGAAGCTTTCTTT.

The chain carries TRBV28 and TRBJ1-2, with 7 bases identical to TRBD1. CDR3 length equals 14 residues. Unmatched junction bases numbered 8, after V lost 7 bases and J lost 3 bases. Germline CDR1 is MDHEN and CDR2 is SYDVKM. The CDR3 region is CASTQDRVYYGYTF. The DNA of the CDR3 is TGTGCCAGCACCCAAGACAGGGTTTACTATGGCTACACCTTC.

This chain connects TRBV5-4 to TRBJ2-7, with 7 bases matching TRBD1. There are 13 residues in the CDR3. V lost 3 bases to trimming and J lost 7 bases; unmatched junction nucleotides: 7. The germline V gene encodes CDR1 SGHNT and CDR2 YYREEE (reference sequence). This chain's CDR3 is CASSSEQGTEQYF. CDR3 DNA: TGTGCCAGCAGCTCAGAACAGGGGACGGAGCAGTACTTC.

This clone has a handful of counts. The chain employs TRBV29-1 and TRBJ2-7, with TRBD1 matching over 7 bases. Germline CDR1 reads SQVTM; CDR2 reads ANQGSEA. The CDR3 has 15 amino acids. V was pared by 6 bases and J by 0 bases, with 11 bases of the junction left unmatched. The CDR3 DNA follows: TGCAGCGTGGTACTCCGGGACAGAGCCTCCTACGAGCAGTACTTC. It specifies CSVVLRDRASYEQYF.

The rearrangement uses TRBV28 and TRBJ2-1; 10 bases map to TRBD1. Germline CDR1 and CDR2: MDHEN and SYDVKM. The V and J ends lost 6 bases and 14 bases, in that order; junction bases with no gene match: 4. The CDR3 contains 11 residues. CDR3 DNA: TGTGCCAGCAGGCTTGGACAGGGGGAGTTCTTC. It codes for CASRLGQGEFF.

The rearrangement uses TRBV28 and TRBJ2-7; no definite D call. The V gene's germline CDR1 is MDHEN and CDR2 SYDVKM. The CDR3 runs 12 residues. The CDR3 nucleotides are TGTGCGACCTACCAGATGAATTTCGAGCAGTACTTC. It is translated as CATYQMNFEQYF.

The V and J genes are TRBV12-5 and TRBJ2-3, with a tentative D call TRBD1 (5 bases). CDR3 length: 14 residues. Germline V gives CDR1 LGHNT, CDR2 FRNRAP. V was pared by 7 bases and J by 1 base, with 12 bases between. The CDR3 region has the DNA TGTGCTAGTGTCCAGGGTTCCGGCACAGATACGCAGTATTTT. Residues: CASVQGSGTDTQYF.

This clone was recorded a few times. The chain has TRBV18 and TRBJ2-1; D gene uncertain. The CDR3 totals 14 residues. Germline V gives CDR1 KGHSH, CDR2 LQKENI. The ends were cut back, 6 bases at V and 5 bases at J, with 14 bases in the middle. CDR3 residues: CASSRYKSDNEQFF. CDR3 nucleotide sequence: TGTGCCAGCTCCCGGTACAAGTCCGACAATGAGCAGTTCTTC.

CDR3 in amino acids: CASSLRSSRSYEQYF. The CDR3 DNA reads TGTGCCAGCAGTTTACGGTCGAGTAGGTCCTACGAGCAGTACTTC. The V and J genes are TRBV27 and TRBJ2-7; no clear D gene. This CDR3 is 15 amino acids long. The germline gives CDR1 MNHEY, CDR2 SMNVEV (reference sequence). Trimming left V 2 bases short and J 1 base short, with 12 bases between.

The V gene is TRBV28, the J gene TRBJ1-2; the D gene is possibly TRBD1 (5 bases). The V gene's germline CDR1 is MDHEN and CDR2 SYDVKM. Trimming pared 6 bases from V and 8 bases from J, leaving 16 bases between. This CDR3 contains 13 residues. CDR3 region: CASSPGGGKGYTF. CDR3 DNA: TGTGCCAGCAGCCCCGGGGGGGGGAAGGGCTACACCTTC.

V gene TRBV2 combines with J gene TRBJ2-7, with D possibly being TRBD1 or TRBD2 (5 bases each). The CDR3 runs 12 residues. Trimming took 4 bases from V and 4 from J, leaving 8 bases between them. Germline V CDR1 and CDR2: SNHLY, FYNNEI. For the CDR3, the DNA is TGTGCCAGCAGTGGGGACGGATACGAGCAGTACTTC. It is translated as CASSGDGYEQYF.

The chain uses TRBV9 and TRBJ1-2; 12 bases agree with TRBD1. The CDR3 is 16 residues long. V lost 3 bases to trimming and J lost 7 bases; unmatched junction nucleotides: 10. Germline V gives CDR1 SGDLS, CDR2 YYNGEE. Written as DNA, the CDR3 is TGTGCCAGCAGCGGACTAGGGACAGGGGGCGTAGGTGGCTACACCTTC. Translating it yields CASSGLGTGGVGGYTF.

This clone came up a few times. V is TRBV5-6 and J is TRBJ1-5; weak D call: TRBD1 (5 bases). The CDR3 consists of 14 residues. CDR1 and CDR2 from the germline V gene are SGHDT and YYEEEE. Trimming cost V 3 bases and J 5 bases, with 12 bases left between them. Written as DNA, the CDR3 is TGTGCCAGCAGCTGGGGACGGGGCCATCAGCCCCAGCATTTT. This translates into CASSWGRGHQPQHF.

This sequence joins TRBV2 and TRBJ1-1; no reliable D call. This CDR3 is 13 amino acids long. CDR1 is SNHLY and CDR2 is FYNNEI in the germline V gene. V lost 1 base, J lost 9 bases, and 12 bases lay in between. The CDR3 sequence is CASSEVVETQAFF. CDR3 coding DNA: TGTGCCAGCAGTGAAGTCGTAGAGACTCAAGCTTTCTTT.

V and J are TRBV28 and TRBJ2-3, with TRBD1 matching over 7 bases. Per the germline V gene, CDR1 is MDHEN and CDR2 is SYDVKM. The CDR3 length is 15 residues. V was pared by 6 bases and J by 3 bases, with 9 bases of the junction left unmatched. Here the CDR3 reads CASREGGMRTDTQYF. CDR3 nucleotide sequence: TGTGCCAGCAGAGAAGGGGGCATGAGGACAGATACGCAGTATTTT.

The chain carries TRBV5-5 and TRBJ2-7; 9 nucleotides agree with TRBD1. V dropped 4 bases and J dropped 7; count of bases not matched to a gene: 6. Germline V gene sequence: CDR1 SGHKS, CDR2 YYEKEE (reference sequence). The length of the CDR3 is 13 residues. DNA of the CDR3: TGTGCCAGCAGCCAGGACAGGGGAGGGGAGCAGTACTTC. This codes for CASSQDRGGEQYF.

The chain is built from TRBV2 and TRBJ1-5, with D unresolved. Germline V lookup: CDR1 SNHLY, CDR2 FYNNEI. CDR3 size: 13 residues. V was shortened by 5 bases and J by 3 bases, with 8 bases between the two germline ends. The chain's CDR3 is CASSMGSNQPQHF. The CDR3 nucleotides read TGTGCCAGCAGTATGGGTTCCAATCAGCCCCAGCATTTT.

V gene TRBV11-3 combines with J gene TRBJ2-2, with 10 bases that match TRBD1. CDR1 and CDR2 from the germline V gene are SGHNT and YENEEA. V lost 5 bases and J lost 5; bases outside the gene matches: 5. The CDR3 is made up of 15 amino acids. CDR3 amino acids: CASSPGQGGTGELFF. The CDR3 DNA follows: TGTGCCAGCAGCCCTGGACAGGGGGGAACCGGGGAGCTGTTTTTT. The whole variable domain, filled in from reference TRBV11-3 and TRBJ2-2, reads EAGVVQSPRYKIIEKKQPVAFWCNPISGHNTLYWYLQNLGQGPELLIRYENEEAVDDSQLPKDRFSAERLKGVDSTLKIQPAELGDSAVYLCASSPGQGGTGELFFGEGSRLTVL.

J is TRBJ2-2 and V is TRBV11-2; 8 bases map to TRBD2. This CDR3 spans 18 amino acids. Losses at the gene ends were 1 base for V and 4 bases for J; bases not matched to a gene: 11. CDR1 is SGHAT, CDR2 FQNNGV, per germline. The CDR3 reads CASSLGVRSGSTTGELFF. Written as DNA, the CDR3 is TGTGCCAGCAGCTTAGGAGTTCGGAGCGGGAGTACCACCGGGGAGCTGTTTTTT.

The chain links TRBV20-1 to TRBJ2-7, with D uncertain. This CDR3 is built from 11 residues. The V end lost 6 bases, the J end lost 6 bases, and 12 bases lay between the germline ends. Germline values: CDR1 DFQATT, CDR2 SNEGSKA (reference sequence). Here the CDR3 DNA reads TGCAGTGCCCCGAAGGAGCGCGAGCAGTACTTC. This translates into CSAPKEREQYF.

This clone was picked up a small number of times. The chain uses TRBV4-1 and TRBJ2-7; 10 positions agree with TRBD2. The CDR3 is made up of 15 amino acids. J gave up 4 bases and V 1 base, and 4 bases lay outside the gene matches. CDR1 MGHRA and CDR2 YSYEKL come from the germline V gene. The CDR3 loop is CASSQVGLATYEQYF. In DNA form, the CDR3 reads TGCGCCAGCAGCCAAGTGGGACTAGCGACTTACGAGCAGTACTTC.

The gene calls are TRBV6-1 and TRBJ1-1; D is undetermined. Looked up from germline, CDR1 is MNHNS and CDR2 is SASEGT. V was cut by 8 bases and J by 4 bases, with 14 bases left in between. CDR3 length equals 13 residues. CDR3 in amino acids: CASGRRTLTEAFF. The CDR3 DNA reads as TGTGCCAGCGGGCGGCGGACCCTCACTGAAGCTTTCTTT.

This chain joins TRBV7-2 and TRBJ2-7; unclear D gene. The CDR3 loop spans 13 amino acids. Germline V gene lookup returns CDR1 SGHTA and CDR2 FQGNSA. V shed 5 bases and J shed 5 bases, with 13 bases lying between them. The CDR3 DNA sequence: TGTGCCAGCAGCCTGTCTAGGGTCGACGAGCAGTACTTC. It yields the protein CASSLSRVDEQYF.

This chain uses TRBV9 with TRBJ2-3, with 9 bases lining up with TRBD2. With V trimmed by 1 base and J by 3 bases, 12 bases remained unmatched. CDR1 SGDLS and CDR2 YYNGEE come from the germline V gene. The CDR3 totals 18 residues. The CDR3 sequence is CASSVKTVAGVGTDTQYF. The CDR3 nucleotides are TGTGCCAGCAGCGTAAAGACCGTAGCGGGAGTTGGGACAGATACGCAGTATTTT.